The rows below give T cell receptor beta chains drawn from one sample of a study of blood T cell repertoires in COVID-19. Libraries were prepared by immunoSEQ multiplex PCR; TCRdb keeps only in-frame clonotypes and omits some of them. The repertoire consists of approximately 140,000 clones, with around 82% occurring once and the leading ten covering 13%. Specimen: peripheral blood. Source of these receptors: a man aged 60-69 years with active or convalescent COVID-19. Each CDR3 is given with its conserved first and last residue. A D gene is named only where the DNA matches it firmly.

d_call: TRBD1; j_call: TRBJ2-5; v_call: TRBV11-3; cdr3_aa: CASSDGQGIFQETQYF
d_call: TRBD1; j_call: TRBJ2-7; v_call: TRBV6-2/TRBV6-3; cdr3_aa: CASSQLQGLSEQYF
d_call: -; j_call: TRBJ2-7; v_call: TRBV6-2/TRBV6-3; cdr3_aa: CASSYSRRGEQYF
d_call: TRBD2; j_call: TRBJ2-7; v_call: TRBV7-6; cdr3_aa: CASSFGTSSYEQYF
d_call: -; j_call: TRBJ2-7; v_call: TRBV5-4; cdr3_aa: CASSFGSYEQYF
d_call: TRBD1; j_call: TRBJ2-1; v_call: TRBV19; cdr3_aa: CASSINRGLYNEQFF
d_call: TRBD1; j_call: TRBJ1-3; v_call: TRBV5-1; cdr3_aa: CASSQGQEGDTIYF
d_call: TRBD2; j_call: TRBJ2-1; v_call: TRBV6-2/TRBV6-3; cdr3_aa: CASSYSPPSGLYNEQFF
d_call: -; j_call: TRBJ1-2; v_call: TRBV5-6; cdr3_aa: CASSLIRLEYGYTF
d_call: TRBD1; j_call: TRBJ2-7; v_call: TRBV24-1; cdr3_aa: CATSDPGQGDEQYF
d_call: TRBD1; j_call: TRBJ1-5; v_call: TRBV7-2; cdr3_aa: CASSLALTGVNQPQHF
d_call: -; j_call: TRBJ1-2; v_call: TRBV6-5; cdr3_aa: CASSYKGDGYTF
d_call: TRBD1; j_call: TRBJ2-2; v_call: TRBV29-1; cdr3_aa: CSVQTYQTGPGDTGELFF
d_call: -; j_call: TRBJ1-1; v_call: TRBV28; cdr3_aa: CASSFYRRLGGNTEAFF
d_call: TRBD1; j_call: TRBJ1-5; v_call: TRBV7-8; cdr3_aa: CASSSLPGQGDIGNQPQHF
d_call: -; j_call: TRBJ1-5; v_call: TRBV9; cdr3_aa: CASSVGRGSQPQHF
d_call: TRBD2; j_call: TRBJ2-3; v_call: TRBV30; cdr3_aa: CAWSQGSGIPDTQYF
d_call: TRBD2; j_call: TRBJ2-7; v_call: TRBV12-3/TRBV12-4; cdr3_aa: CASRSGSSYEQYF
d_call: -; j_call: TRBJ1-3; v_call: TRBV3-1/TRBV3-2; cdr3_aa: CASSQRGTLSGNTIYF
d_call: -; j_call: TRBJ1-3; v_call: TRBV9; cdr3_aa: CASSDTRSGNTIYF
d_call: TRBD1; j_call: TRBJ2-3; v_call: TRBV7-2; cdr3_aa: CASSPGQGTDTQYF
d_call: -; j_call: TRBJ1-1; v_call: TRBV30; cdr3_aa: CAWSLGGRLTEAFF
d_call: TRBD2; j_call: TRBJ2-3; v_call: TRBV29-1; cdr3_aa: CSVETSGRDTSTDTQYF
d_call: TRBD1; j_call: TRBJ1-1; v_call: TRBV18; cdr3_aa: CASSRTQGGTEAFF
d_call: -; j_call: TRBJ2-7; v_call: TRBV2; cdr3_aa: CASSEALLRVEGAVEQYF
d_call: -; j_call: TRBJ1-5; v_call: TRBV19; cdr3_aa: CASRYGNQPQHF
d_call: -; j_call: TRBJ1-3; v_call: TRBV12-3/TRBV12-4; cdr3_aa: CASSFQARNTIYF
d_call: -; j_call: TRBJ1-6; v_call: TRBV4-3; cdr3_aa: CASSQDLTVGSPLHF
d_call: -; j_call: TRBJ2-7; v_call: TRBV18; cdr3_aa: CASSTGNYEQYF
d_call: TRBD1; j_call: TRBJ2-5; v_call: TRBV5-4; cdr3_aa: CASSLDIGRGIVGETQYF
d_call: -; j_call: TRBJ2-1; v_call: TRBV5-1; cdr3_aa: CASSPGSYNGYNEQFF
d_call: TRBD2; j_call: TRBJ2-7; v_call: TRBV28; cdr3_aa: CASSPTPAGTFEQYF
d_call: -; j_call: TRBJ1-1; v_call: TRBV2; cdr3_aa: CASSLESNSGEAFF
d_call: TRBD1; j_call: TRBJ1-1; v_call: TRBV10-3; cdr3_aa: CAIRYGTGGLGTEAFF
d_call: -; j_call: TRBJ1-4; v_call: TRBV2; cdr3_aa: CASRAAVRGNEKLFF
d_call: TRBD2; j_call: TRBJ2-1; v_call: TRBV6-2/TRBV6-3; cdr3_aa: CASSYEGGPNEQFF
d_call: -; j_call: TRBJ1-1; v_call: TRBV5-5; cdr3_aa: CASSLKAEGVKAFF
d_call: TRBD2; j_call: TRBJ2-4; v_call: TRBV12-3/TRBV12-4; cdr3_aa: CASSSTSGGIQYF
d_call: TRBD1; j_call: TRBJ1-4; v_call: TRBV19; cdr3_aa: CASSHRGTNEKLFF
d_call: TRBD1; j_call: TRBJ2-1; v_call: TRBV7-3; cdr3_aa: CASSSQGVNEQFF
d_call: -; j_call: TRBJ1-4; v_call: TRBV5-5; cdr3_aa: CASSLTGFTNEKLFF
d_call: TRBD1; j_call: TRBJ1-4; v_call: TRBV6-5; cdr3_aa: CASRRTGASYEKLFF
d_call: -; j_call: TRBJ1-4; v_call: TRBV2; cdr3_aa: CASGAGSRGKLFF
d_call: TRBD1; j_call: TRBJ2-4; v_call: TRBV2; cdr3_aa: CASSEAATGTGENIQYF
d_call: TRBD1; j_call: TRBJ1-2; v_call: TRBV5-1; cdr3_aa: CASSSRQGAGYGYTF
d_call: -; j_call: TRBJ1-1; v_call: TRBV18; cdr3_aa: CASSPGGMNTEAFF
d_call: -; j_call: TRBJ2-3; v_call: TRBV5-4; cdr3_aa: CASSPNVRTQYF
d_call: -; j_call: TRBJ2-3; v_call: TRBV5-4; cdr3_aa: CASSLRGTDTQYF
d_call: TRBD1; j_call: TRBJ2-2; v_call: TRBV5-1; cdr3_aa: CASSRDRGGTGELFF